Included here is one T cell receptor beta chain sequence, with context. These data originate in a study of control samples from healthy donors and cancer patients. Trimming pared 0 bases from V and 5 bases from J, leaving 7 bases between. Germline V gives CDR1 LNHNV, CDR2 YYDKDF (reference sequence). The CDR3 covers 13 residues. Produced via immunoSEQ multiplex PCR; TCRdb's table is partial and in-frame only. The sample records about 250,000 clones, over 70% being singletons. The chain uses TRBV15 and TRBJ1-1; D is ambiguous. The sequence was obtained from a woman aged 55-69 years with lung cancer. The sample taken for sequencing was PBMCs. CDR3 sequence (DNA): TGTGCCACCAGCAGAGATGTGGGGACTGAAGCTTTCTTT. Translating gives CATSRDVGTEAFF.